These 27 T cell receptor beta chains originate from one sample sequenced in a study of blood T cell repertoires in COVID-19 (dated by TCRdb to 2020 to 2022). Libraries came from the immunoSEQ multiplex PCR assay. What TCRdb holds here is the immuneACCESS table cut down to in-frame rearrangements. Part of the clones is not present; checked against another copy, under half of the missing clones reflect an unresolved V gene, and the others are unexplained. A total of over 200,000 clones appear in this sample, 88% of them only once. Around 3.8% of the sample rests with the top ten. Sequenced input: PBMCs or T cells enriched from blood (not recorded which). The receptors were sampled from a woman aged 25 to 39 who had been exposed to COVID-19.

V gene TRBV10-1 combines with J gene TRBJ2-7; tentative D call: TRBD1 (5 bases). The CDR3 length is 13 residues. Germline values: CDR1 WNHNN, CDR2 SYGVQD (reference sequence). The V end lost 8 bases, the J end lost 5 bases, and 16 bases lay between the germline ends. CDR3 sequence (DNA): TGCGCCAGCGTGACAGCCGGCCGTGACGAGCAGTACTTC. Protein product: CASVTAGRDEQYF.

The chain combines TRBV15 with TRBJ2-2; 8 bases are a match to TRBD2. Germline values: CDR1 LNHNV, CDR2 YYDKDF (reference sequence). Trimming took 3 bases from V and 2 from J; bases not matched to a gene: 5. CDR3 length: 16 amino acids. CDR3 region: CATSSRAGGNTGELFF. The CDR3 DNA follows: TGTGCCACCAGCAGCCGGGCGGGAGGTAACACCGGGGAGCTGTTTTTT.

The count of this clone is one. This chain connects TRBV5-4 to TRBJ2-7, with D possibly matching TRBD2 (6 bases). The CDR3 is made up of 15 amino acids. Trimming pared 1 base from V and 8 bases from J, leaving 19 bases between. Germline-derived CDR1 and CDR2 are SGHNT and YYREEE (reference sequence). CDR3 sequence reads: CASSLWGSGVKQQYF. CDR3 nucleotides: TGTGCCAGCAGCTTGTGGGGATCGGGGGTTAAACAGCAGTACTTC.

This chain connects TRBV5-1 to TRBJ1-1; D unresolved. The CDR3 covers 12 residues. V gave up 4 bases and J gave up 4 bases, with 8 bases separating them. Germline V gene data show CDR1 as SGHRS and CDR2 as YFSETQ. CDR3 nucleotides: TGCGCCAGCAGCCGCGGATTCACTGAAGCTTTCTTT. Its translation: CASSRGFTEAFF.

CDR3 in amino acids: CASSPRLGIGTDTQYF. The CDR3, as DNA: TGTGCCAGCAGCCCCCGACTAGGAATTGGTACAGATACGCAGTATTTT. The chain has TRBV11-2 and TRBJ2-3; the D gene is possibly TRBD2 (6 bases). The V gene's germline CDR1 is SGHAT and CDR2 FQNNGV. The CDR3 extends over 16 amino acids. Trimming removed 5 bases from V and 3 bases from J, with 18 bases in between.

The chain has TRBV2 and TRBJ1-2; TRBD1 matches 9 bases. Germline V gene data show CDR1 as SNHLY and CDR2 as FYNNEI. V shed 4 bases and J 5 bases; nucleotides not matched to a gene: 5. The CDR3 runs 14 residues. The CDR3 reads CASSGWTGEYGYTF. The CDR3, as DNA: TGTGCCAGCAGTGGGTGGACAGGGGAGTATGGCTACACCTTC.

The chain combines TRBV7-9 with TRBJ2-1, with 9 bases fitting TRBD2. Per germline, CDR1 SEHNR and CDR2 FQNEAQ (reference sequence). V shed 5 bases and J 1 base; nucleotides not matched to a gene: 6. CDR3 length: 16 residues. The CDR3 bases are TGTGCCAGCAGCCTCAAAAGCGGGAGGTCCTACAATGAGCAGTTCTTC. Translation: CASSLKSGRSYNEQFF.

J is TRBJ2-3 and V is TRBV14; possibly TRBD2 for D (6 bases). V lost 4 bases and J lost 11, with 13 bases in between. Germline V gives CDR1 SGHDN, CDR2 FVKESK. This CDR3 region has 12 residues. In nucleotides, the CDR3 is TGTGCCAGCAGCCCGGGAACTAGCTTGCAGTATTTT. Encoded protein: CASSPGTSLQYF. Full variable domain (rest looked up from reference TRBV14 and TRBJ2-3): EAGVTQFPSHSVIEKGQTVTLRCDPISGHDNLYWYRRVMGKEIKFLLHFVKESKQDESGMPNNRFLAERTGGTYSTLKVQPAELEDSGVYFCASSPGTSLQYFGPGTRLTVL.

This sequence joins TRBV15 and TRBJ2-5, with TRBD2 matching 14 bases. This CDR3 region has 16 residues. J was trimmed by 3 bases and V by 3 bases; bases with no gene match: 3. Germline V gene lookup returns CDR1 LNHNV and CDR2 YYDKDF (reference sequence). The CDR3 sequence: CATSRGTSGSKETQYF. Written as DNA, the CDR3 is TGTGCCACCAGCAGGGGGACTAGCGGGAGTAAAGAGACCCAGTACTTC.

The chain combines TRBV13 with TRBJ2-1; TRBD2 matches 7 bases. J lost 6 bases, V lost 2 bases, and 10 bases had no gene match. This CDR3 comprises 16 residues. Germline V gives CDR1 PRHDT, CDR2 FYEKMQ (reference sequence). CDR3 nucleotides: TGTGCCAGCAGCTTAACAGTCCCTAGCGGAGCCAATGAGCAGTTCTTC. Translated: CASSLTVPSGANEQFF.

The genes are TRBV6-1 and TRBJ1-5, with D perhaps TRBD1 (6 bases). The germline gives CDR1 MNHNS, CDR2 SASEGT. V was shortened by 3 bases and J by 4 bases, with 13 bases between the two germline ends. The CDR3 is 15 residues long. In nucleotides, the CDR3 is TGTGCCAGCAGTGAGGGGGGGCGGTTTAATCAGCCCCAGCATTTT. It is translated as CASSEGGRFNQPQHF.

V usage is TRBV11-2 and J usage is TRBJ1-2, with TRBD1 as a possible D gene (6 bases). This CDR3 has 15 amino acids. V lost 1 base to trimming and J lost 4 bases, with 13 bases between them. Germline V CDR1 and CDR2: SGHAT, FQNNGV. The CDR3 here is CASSLGYQGIYGYTF. CDR3 nucleotides: TGTGCCAGCAGCTTAGGGTATCAGGGGATCTATGGCTACACCTTC. Full variable domain (outside the CDR3, taken from reference TRBV11-2 and TRBJ1-2): EAGVAQSPRYKIIEKRQSVAFWCNPISGHATLYWYQQILGQGPKLLIQFQNNGVVDDSQLPKDRFSAERLKGVDSTLKIQPAKLEDSAVYLCASSLGYQGIYGYTFGSGTRLTVV.

The gene calls are TRBV5-1 and TRBJ2-1; D is ambiguous. Trimming left V 0 bases short and J 0 bases short, with 7 bases between. Germline V gene data show CDR1 as SGHRS and CDR2 as YFSETQ. The CDR3 totals 15 residues. Here the CDR3 reads CASSLGAHSYNEQFF. For the CDR3, the DNA is TGCGCCAGCAGCTTGGGGGCCCACTCCTACAATGAGCAGTTCTTC.

The chain couples TRBV7-9 to TRBJ1-5; D is possibly TRBD1 (6 bases). The CDR3 extends over 16 amino acids. V was trimmed by 3 bases and J by 2 bases, leaving 14 bases between them. The germline gives CDR1 SEHNR, CDR2 FQNEAQ (reference sequence). The CDR3 reads CASSFWGREGNQPQHF. CDR3 coding DNA: TGTGCCAGCAGCTTTTGGGGGCGCGAGGGCAATCAGCCCCAGCATTTT.

The V and J genes are TRBV24-1 and TRBJ1-1; 7 bases match TRBD1. CDR3 length: 15 amino acids. The V and J ends lost 4 bases and 4 bases, in that order; junction bases with no gene match: 8. From germline, CDR1 is KGHDR and CDR2 SFDVKD. The CDR3 DNA reads TGTGCCACCAGTGAAAACCGACAGGGTGGCACTGAAGCTTTCTTT. It specifies CATSENRQGGTEAFF.

The chain combines TRBV3-1 (or the pseudogene TRBV3-2) with TRBJ1-3; D not resolved. Germline assignment: CDR1 LGHDT and CDR2 YNNKEL (reference sequence). The CDR3 contains 15 residues. V lost 3 bases and J 0 bases, leaving 9 bases between the germline ends. This chain's CDR3 is CASSHSGFSGNTIYF. The CDR3 DNA reads as TGTGCCAGCAGCCATAGCGGATTCTCTGGAAACACCATATATTTT.

The chain is built from TRBV30 and TRBJ2-2; D gene ambiguous. V dropped 0 bases and J dropped 3 bases, with 14 bases sitting between them. The CDR3 totals 16 residues. The germline CDR1 and CDR2 sequences are GTSNPN and SVGIG (reference sequence). The CDR3 nucleotides read TGTGCCTGGAGTGTAGAAATGCGGCGGTACACCGGGGAGCTGTTTTTT. As protein: CAWSVEMRRYTGELFF. Looking up the rest from reference TRBV30 and TRBJ2-2 gives the full variable domain: SQTIHQWPATLVQPVGSPLSLECTVEGTSNPNLYWYRQAAGRGLQLLFYSVGIGQISSEVPQNLSASRPQDRQFILSSKKLLLSDSGFYLCAWSVEMRRYTGELFFGEGSRLTVL.

The rearrangement links TRBV11-2 to TRBJ2-1, with 8 bases matching TRBD1. Trimming at V came to 5 bases and at J to 0 bases, leaving 6 bases not matched to a gene. CDR1 is SGHAT and CDR2 is FQNNGV in the germline V gene. The CDR3 loop spans 16 amino acids. DNA for the CDR3: TGTGCCAGCAGCCCACGGACAGGGAGCTCCTACAATGAGCAGTTCTTC. It is translated as CASSPRTGSSYNEQFF.

The chain uses TRBV6-2 or TRBV6-3 and TRBJ2-7, with TRBD2 matching over 8 bases. Losses at the gene ends were 0 bases for V and 3 bases for J; bases not matched to a gene: 1. The V gene's germline CDR1 is MNHEY and CDR2 SVGEGT. This CDR3 spans 14 amino acids. The CDR3 sequence: CASSYSREGYEQYF. The CDR3 nucleotides are TGTGCCAGCAGTTACTCACGGGAGGGCTACGAGCAGTACTTC.

The gene calls are TRBV5-1 and TRBJ2-3; 9 nucleotides align to TRBD2. The J segment lost 2 bases and the V segment lost 0 bases, leaving 10 bases of the junction unmatched. The length of the CDR3 is 18 residues. The germline V gene encodes CDR1 SGHRS and CDR2 YFSETQ. The CDR3 is CASSLAGTSLTTTDTQYF. CDR3 sequence (DNA): TGCGCCAGCAGCTTGGCTGGGACTAGCCTTACCACCACAGATACGCAGTATTTT. The full variable domain, rest sourced from reference TRBV5-1 and TRBJ2-3, is KAGVTQTPRYLIKTRGQQVTLSCSPISGHRSVSWYQQTPGQGLQFLFEYFSETQRNKGNFPGRFSGRQFSNSRSEMNVSTLELGDSALYLCASSLAGTSLTTTDTQYFGPGTRLTVL.

The rearrangement joins TRBV5-1 to TRBJ1-4; unclear D gene. V was cut by 0 bases and J by 5 bases, with 11 bases left in between. The germline V gene encodes CDR1 SGHRS and CDR2 YFSETQ. The CDR3 contains 15 residues. The CDR3 is CASSLGPGRNEKLFF. As DNA, the CDR3 is TGCGCCAGCAGCTTGGGACCAGGCCGCAATGAAAAACTGTTTTTT.

The J gene is TRBJ1-1, the V gene TRBV19, with TRBD1 matching over 7 bases. V lost 1 base, J lost 1 base, and 3 bases stayed unmatched. The germline gives CDR1 LNHDA, CDR2 SQIVND (reference sequence). There are 15 residues in the CDR3. The CDR3 DNA reads TGTGCCAGTAGTATAGGGGGGACAGCGAACACTGAAGCTTTCTTT. As protein: CASSIGGTANTEAFF.

The chain employs TRBV5-4 and TRBJ2-5, with 7 positions matching TRBD1. Trimming at V came to 2 bases and at J to 0 bases, leaving 7 bases not matched to a gene. The CDR3 is made up of 16 amino acids. Germline CDR1 SGHNT, CDR2 YYREEE (reference sequence). The CDR3 DNA follows: TGTGCCAGCAGCTTACCCGGGACAGCGTACCAAGAGACCCAGTACTTC. This sequence encodes CASSLPGTAYQETQYF.

The chain joins TRBV10-2 to TRBJ2-7; D is undetermined. Germline values: CDR1 WSHSY, CDR2 SAAADI. The CDR3 extends over 12 amino acids. V lost 3 bases to trimming and J lost 1 base, with 4 bases between them. CDR3: CASSDPSYEQYF. The CDR3 DNA reads TGCGCCAGCAGTGACCCTTCCTACGAGCAGTACTTC.

This chain connects TRBV3-1 (or the pseudogene TRBV3-2) to TRBJ1-3; TRBD1 matches at 7 bases. Losses at the gene ends were 3 bases for V and 1 base for J; bases not matched to a gene: 3. Germline V lookup: CDR1 LGHDT, CDR2 YNNKEL (reference sequence). This CDR3 is 15 amino acids long. The CDR3 is CASSQPTGSGNTIYF. In nucleotides, the CDR3 is TGTGCCAGCAGCCAGCCGACAGGGTCTGGAAACACCATATATTTT.

The genes are TRBV4-1 and TRBJ2-7; D perhaps matches TRBD1 (6 bases). Per the germline V gene, CDR1 is MGHRA and CDR2 is YSYEKL. The ends were cut back, 0 bases at V and 2 bases at J, with 20 bases in the middle. The length of the CDR3 is 18 residues. DNA of the CDR3: TGCGCCAGCAGCCAAGAACGGGCGCAGGGGCCCTATGCCTACGAGCAGTACTTC. As protein: CASSQERAQGPYAYEQYF.

The chain joins TRBV15 to TRBJ1-4, with TRBD1 matching over 10 bases. CDR1 and CDR2 (germline): LNHNV, YYDKDF (reference sequence). CDR3 length: 15 amino acids. V lost 0 bases, J lost 7 bases, and 2 bases stayed unmatched. The DNA of the CDR3 is TGTGCCACCAGCAGAGATGGACAGGGGGGTGAAAAACTGTTTTTT. It specifies CATSRDGQGGEKLFF.